This T cell receptor (beta chain) derives from a study of blood T cell repertoires in COVID-19. The wider study: Sites across the United States, Italy and Spain contributed samples from acute and convalescent COVID-19. From T cells, B-cell-depleted T cells, or PBMCs came the material, which was cDNA or gDNA.

In the authors' methods: By means of reference gene primer amplification, nucleated cell counts were estimated. Sequenced by immunoSEQ multiplex PCR; TCRdb stores in-frame clones only, minus some. The DNA gave D and trimming, while V, J and clone size come from that table. This table has about 140,000 clones, 65% to 85% appearing once. The CDR3 loop spans 15 amino acids. Germline V lookup: CDR1 SGHTA, CDR2 FQGNSA. V was clipped by 2 bases and J by 5 bases, with 14 bases between them. The receptor was isolated from an older woman with acute or convalescent COVID-19. The rearrangement joins TRBV7-2 to TRBJ2-3; TRBD2 is a possible D gene (5 bases). Sequencing was carried out using peripheral blood. CDR3 sequence (DNA): TGTGCCAGCAGCTTAAGGAGCGGTCCGGGAGATACGCAGTATTTT. This translates into CASSLRSGPGDTQYF.